These 16 T cell receptor beta chains were all obtained from the same sample, sequenced in a study of PD-1 blockade in mismatch repair-deficient tumors (dated by TCRdb to 2015 to 2018). Library preparation used the immunoSEQ multiplex PCR assay. As stored in TCRdb, this immuneACCESS dataset retains in-frame rearrangements with V and J assigned. A fraction of the clones does not appear; measured against another copy, unresolved V genes explain less than half of the discrepancy, and the remainder lacks a known reason. The sample table shows 100,000 to 150,000 clones, and about 86% are seen once. 13% of the sample is in the top ten clones. Sequenced here: peripheral blood, sampled 44 weeks after starting pembrolizumab. The receptor source for this set is an adult with mismatch repair-deficient cancer.

This chain connects TRBV5-1 to TRBJ2-1; D is perhaps TRBD1 (5 bases). The CDR3 is 14 amino acids. The germline V gene has CDR1 SGHRS and CDR2 YFSETQ. Trimming cost V 4 bases and J 9 bases, with 17 bases left between them. The CDR3 bases are TGCGCCAGCAGCCCCACAGGCTCCCTCGCTGAGCAGTTCTTC. Amino acid sequence: CASSPTGSLAEQFF.

The CDR3 loop is CAWSALIRTGGTGELFF. CDR3 DNA sequence: TGTGCCTGGAGTGCGCTTATAAGGACAGGGGGCACCGGGGAGCTGTTTTTT. The chain couples TRBV30 to TRBJ2-2, with 10 bases that match TRBD1. Germline values: CDR1 GTSNPN, CDR2 SVGIG (reference sequence). There are 17 residues in the CDR3. The junction had 9 bases not matched to a gene; V was cut back by 1 base and J by 4 bases.

The V and J genes are TRBV6-5 and TRBJ2-1; perhaps TRBD2 as D (6 bases). CDR1 is MNHEY, CDR2 SVGAGI, per germline. The CDR3 contains 14 residues. Trimming cost V 4 bases and J 8 bases, with 15 bases left between them. The CDR3 loop is CASSFSGEADEQFF. CDR3 bases: TGTGCCAGCAGTTTCTCGGGAGAAGCGGATGAGCAGTTCTTC.

CDR3 loop: CASSLVPPRDGNTIYF. The CDR3 DNA sequence: TGTGCCAGCAGCTTGGTACCCCCCAGGGACGGAAACACCATATATTTT. The chain is built from TRBV5-4 and TRBJ1-3; a weak D match, TRBD1 (5 bases). V gave up 0 bases and J gave up 4 bases, with 14 bases separating them. Per germline, CDR1 SGHNT and CDR2 YYREEE (reference sequence). The CDR3 runs 16 residues.

The J gene is TRBJ2-2, the V gene TRBV28, with a possible D match to TRBD2 (5 bases). Trimming removed 5 bases at V and 0 bases at J, with 16 bases between. The CDR3 contains 17 residues. The germline gives CDR1 MDHEN, CDR2 SYDVKM. DNA of the CDR3: TGTGCCAGCAGTCAATTCGTCCGGGAAACGAACACCGGGGAGCTGTTTTTT. Its translation: CASSQFVRETNTGELFF.

The chain uses TRBV6-6 and TRBJ2-7, with 9 bases identical to TRBD1. This CDR3 region has 14 residues. The germline V gene encodes CDR1 MNHNY and CDR2 SVGAGI (reference sequence). J was trimmed by 7 bases and V by 5 bases; bases with no gene match: 9. The DNA of the CDR3 is TGTGCCAGCAGTGACGGGACAGGGTTGAGAGAGCAGTACTTC. Its protein is CASSDGTGLREQYF.

The V gene is TRBV18, the J gene TRBJ1-5; 9 bases line up with TRBD1. Germline CDR1 reads KGHSH; CDR2 reads LQKENI. The CDR3 is made up of 15 amino acids. V trimming: 3 bases; J trimming: 5 bases; junction bases outside the gene matches: 5. As DNA, the CDR3 is TGTGCCAGCTCACCTGGACAGGGGATATATCAGCCCCAGCATTTT. Translated: CASSPGQGIYQPQHF.

The chain combines TRBV11-3 with TRBJ2-1, with 14 nucleotides matching TRBD2. The J segment lost 7 bases and the V segment lost 5 bases, leaving 13 bases of the junction unmatched. CDR1 SGHNT and CDR2 YENEEA come from the germline V gene. The CDR3 is made up of 18 amino acids. CDR3 loop: CASSDHRGLAGVGNEQFF. CDR3 nucleotides: TGTGCCAGCAGCGACCATAGGGGACTAGCGGGAGTAGGGAATGAGCAGTTCTTC.

The chain employs TRBV5-1 and TRBJ2-3; D remains ambiguous. CDR1 and CDR2 from the germline V gene are SGHRS and YFSETQ. The length of the CDR3 is 15 residues. The germline V and J ends were trimmed by 0 bases and 2 bases, with 10 bases remaining between them. The CDR3 nucleotides read TGCGCCAGCAGCTTGGGGAGTAGACTCACAGATACGCAGTATTTT. Its protein product is CASSLGSRLTDTQYF.

The chain carries TRBV9 and TRBJ2-7; 13 nucleotides line up with TRBD2. The CDR3 has 16 residues. The germline V gene has CDR1 SGDLS and CDR2 YYNGEE. V lost 0 bases to trimming and J lost 0 bases; unmatched junction nucleotides: 0. The CDR3 sequence: CASSVGTSGSSYEQYF. The CDR3, as DNA: TGTGCCAGCAGCGTAGGGACTAGCGGGAGCTCCTACGAGCAGTACTTC.

This rearrangement joins TRBV9 to TRBJ2-1; TRBD1 is a possible D gene (5 bases). Germline CDR1 and CDR2: SGDLS and YYNGEE. Trimming left V 0 bases short and J 1 base short, with 8 bases between. CDR3 size: 15 residues. This CDR3 reads CASSVAAGSYNEQFF. For the CDR3, the DNA is TGTGCCAGCAGCGTAGCAGCAGGGTCCTACAATGAGCAGTTCTTC.

The V and J genes are TRBV27 and TRBJ2-3; no definite D call. The CDR3 length is 14 residues. CDR1 is MNHEY, CDR2 SMNVEV, per germline (reference sequence). Between the trimmed V and J ends, which lost 3 bases and 2 bases, there was a span of 9 bases. CDR3 sequence: CASSFSRTTDTQYF. CDR3 DNA: TGTGCCAGCAGTTTCAGCAGGACCACAGATACGCAGTATTTT.

The rearrangement links TRBV7-2 to TRBJ1-5; TRBD1 agrees at 8 bases. The CDR3 totals 15 residues. J lost 7 bases, V lost 3 bases, and 8 bases had no gene match. Germline loops: CDR1 SGHTA, CDR2 FQGNSA. This chain's CDR3 is CASSFGQGPNQPQHF. The DNA of the CDR3 is TGTGCCAGCAGCTTTGGACAGGGACCAAACCAGCCCCAGCATTTT.

The chain recombines TRBV6-1 with TRBJ2-6; no clear D. Germline-derived CDR1 and CDR2 are MNHNS and SASEGT. Trimming took 1 base from V and 4 from J, leaving 8 bases between them. The CDR3 runs 15 residues. CDR3 nucleotides: TGTGCCAGCAGTGAAGGACTTCTGGGGGCCAACGTCCTGACTTTC. Translation gives CASSEGLLGANVLTF.

The chain carries TRBV19 and TRBJ2-1; D might be TRBD2 (5 bases). The CDR3 is 14 amino acids. Trimming removed 5 bases at V and 1 base at J, with 9 bases between. Germline values: CDR1 LNHDA, CDR2 SQIVND (reference sequence). The CDR3 DNA is TGTGCCAGTAGTCTGAGCGGATCCTACAATGAGCAGTTCTTC. Translating it yields CASSLSGSYNEQFF.

This chain links TRBV12-5 with TRBJ2-5, with D perhaps TRBD1 (6 bases). The CDR3 has 17 amino acids. CDR1 and CDR2 from the germline V gene are LGHNT and FRNRAP. Trimming pared 3 bases from V and 5 bases from J, leaving 22 bases between. This CDR3 reads CASGFRRLGQGWETQYF. CDR3 bases: TGTGCTAGTGGTTTTCGGCGATTAGGTCAGGGGTGGGAGACCCAGTACTTC.